This T cell receptor beta chain is from a study of T cells in localized non-small cell lung cancer. Libraries were prepared by immunoSEQ multiplex PCR; TCRdb keeps only in-frame clonotypes and omits some of them. The top ten hold around 4% of the sample, which has about 15,000 clones, roughly four fifths seen once. CDR1 and CDR2 (germline): MNHEY, SMNVEV (reference sequence). Trimming removed 8 bases from V and 7 bases from J; junction bases left unmatched: 6. The CDR3 contains 13 residues. Whole-study results and caveats: An association was observed between higher blood T cell density and longer overall survival. Uninvolved adjacent lung showed peak T cell clonality, exceeding tumor. Paired adjacent lung recovered a median about 60 of the top 100 tumor clones. Because researchers sequenced only one region of the tumor, heterogeneity is still possible.

To note about this clone: Its antigen is not known.

This specimen was peripheral blood, taken before any cancer treatment. This clonotype was sampled from a female donor older than 55 with stage I squamous cell lung carcinoma. The J gene is TRBJ2-7, the V gene TRBV27, with TRBD1 identical over 12 bases. The CDR3 loop is CASGRDRGQEQYF. The CDR3, as DNA: TGTGCCAGCGGCCGGGACAGGGGGCAAGAGCAGTACTTC.